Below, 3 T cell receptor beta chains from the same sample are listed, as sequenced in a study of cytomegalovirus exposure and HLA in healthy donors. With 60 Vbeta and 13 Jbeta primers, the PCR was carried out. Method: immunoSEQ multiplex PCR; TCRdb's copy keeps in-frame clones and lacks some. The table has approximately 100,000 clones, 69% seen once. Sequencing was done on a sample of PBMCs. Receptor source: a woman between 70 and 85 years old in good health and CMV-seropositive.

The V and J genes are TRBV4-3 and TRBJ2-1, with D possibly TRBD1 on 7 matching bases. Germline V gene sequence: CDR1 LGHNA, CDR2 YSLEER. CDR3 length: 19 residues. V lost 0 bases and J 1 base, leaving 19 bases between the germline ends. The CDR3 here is CASSQEGGWGATSYNEQFF. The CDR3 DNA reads TGCGCCAGCAGCCAAGAAGGGGGCTGGGGGGCAACATCCTACAATGAGCAGTTCTTC.

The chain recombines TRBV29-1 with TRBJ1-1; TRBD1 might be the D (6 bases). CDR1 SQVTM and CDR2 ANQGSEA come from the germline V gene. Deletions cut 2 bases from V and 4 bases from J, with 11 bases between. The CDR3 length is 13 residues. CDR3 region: CSVEQGLGTEAFF. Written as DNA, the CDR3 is TGCAGCGTTGAACAGGGGCTGGGCACTGAAGCTTTCTTT.

This chain's CDR3 is CASSLGTGRVVGQETQYF. The CDR3 nucleotides are TGCGCCAGCAGCCTGGGGACGGGAAGGGTTGTCGGCCAAGAGACCCAGTACTTC. The chain employs TRBV5-1 and TRBJ2-5; either TRBD1 or TRBD2 may fit D (5 bases each). The V gene lost 4 bases and the J gene lost 1 base, with 23 bases spanning the gap. The CDR3 sequence is 18 residues long. Looked up from germline, CDR1 is SGHRS and CDR2 is YFSETQ.